Presented here are 2 T cell receptor beta chains from one specimen sequenced in a study of Graves' ophthalmopathy and Graves' hyperthyroidism. The authors amplified TCR beta CDR3 regions from RNA transcripts. After a first-round RT-PCR with HTBI primers, a second-round multiplex PCR was run. TCRdb re-called the multiplex PCR reads through MiXCR, storing one row per CDR3 protein. The table has some 520,000 distinct CDR3 sequences, around 14% seen once. The sequencing input was blood. The receptors were sampled from a woman in her 30s with Graves' ophthalmopathy.

At least ten counts were recorded for this clonotype. The CDR3 region has the DNA TGCAGCCCGGGAAGGACAGGGAGTAGTGAAGCTTTCTTT. It yields the protein CSPGRTGSSEAFF. The rearrangement joins TRBV29-1 to TRBJ1-1, with TRBD1 identical over 8 bases. V trimming: 8 bases; J trimming: 7 bases; junction bases outside the gene matches: 12. The CDR3 has 13 residues. The germline CDR1 and CDR2 sequences are SQVTM and ANQGSEA.

This clonotype was found many times. V gene TRBV12-3 or TRBV12-4 combines with J gene TRBJ2-5, with 8 bases matching TRBD2. The V gene end was trimmed by 4 bases and the J gene end by 4 bases; junction bases not matched to a gene: 5. The CDR3 consists of 14 residues. CDR3 nucleotides: TGTGCCAGCAGTTCTAGCGGGTTGGGAGAGACCCAGTACTTC. Its protein product is CASSSSGLGETQYF.